This TCR beta chain was captured by sequencing in a study of blood T cell repertoires in COVID-19. Germline CDR1 is MNHEY and CDR2 is SMNVEV (reference sequence). This CDR3 contains 13 residues. V lost 4 bases and J lost 4, with 10 bases in between. As originally analysed: Researchers report that nucleated cell counts were estimated from reference gene primer amplification. The table came from immunoSEQ multiplex PCR; TCRdb's copy has only in-frame clones and leaves some out. From that table come the V and J calls and clone size; the DNA was used to work out D and trimming. The table lists about 140,000 clones, 85% to 90% of them singletons.

The sample comprised peripheral blood. The receptor's source is an elderly woman with acute or convalescent COVID-19. This sequence joins TRBV27 and TRBJ1-1; tentatively, D is TRBD1 (5 bases). CDR3 residues: CASSSAGGTEAFF. The CDR3 DNA reads TGTGCCAGCAGTTCGGCCGGGGGCACTGAAGCTTTCTTT.